The 32 T cell receptor beta chains below come from one sample, sequenced in a study of T cells in Graves' hyperthyroidism and ophthalmopathy. TCR beta CDR3 region amplification was performed from RNA transcripts. In the first-round RT-PCR of the TCR CDR3, the HTBI primer set was used. TCRdb re-called the multiplex PCR reads with MiXCR, one entry per CDR3 protein. The table has over 700,000 distinct CDR3 sequences, roughly a sixth seen once. Sequenced input: blood. The source is a woman aged 45-59 years with Graves' hyperthyroidism that later progressed to Graves' ophthalmopathy.

The gene calls are TRBV20-1 and TRBJ1-5, with 9 bases identical to TRBD1. V lost 0 bases, J lost 2 bases, and 8 bases stayed unmatched. The CDR3 is 17 amino acids. Per the germline V gene, CDR1 is DFQATT and CDR2 is SNEGSKA (reference sequence). In nucleotides, the CDR3 is TGCAGTGCTAGAGACGGGACAGGGAGGGTTGGCAATCAGCCCCAGCATTTT. Encoded protein: CSARDGTGRVGNQPQHF.

This clonotype showed up just a few times. The rearrangement links TRBV27 to TRBJ2-3, with TRBD1 identical over 8 bases. Germline assignment: CDR1 MNHEY and CDR2 SMNVEV (reference sequence). Trimming at V came to 5 bases and at J to 6 bases, leaving 7 bases not matched to a gene. The CDR3 is 14 amino acids. DNA for the CDR3: TGTGCCAGCAGTCCAGGGGGCAGTTGGGATACGCAGTATTTT. As protein: CASSPGGSWDTQYF.

The rearrangement joins TRBV5-1 to TRBJ2-1; 10 nucleotides match TRBD2. The CDR3 is made up of 17 amino acids. The germline V gene has CDR1 SGHRS and CDR2 YFSETQ. With 4 bases clipped from V and 0 bases from J, the junction kept 7 bases outside the gene matches. Here the CDR3 reads CASSGIAGGLSYNEQFF. The CDR3 DNA sequence: TGCGCCAGCAGCGGGATAGCGGGGGGACTCTCCTACAATGAGCAGTTCTTC.

At least ten counts were recorded for this clonotype. The chain combines TRBV11-2 with TRBJ1-5, with 7 nucleotides matching TRBD1. The germline gives CDR1 SGHAT, CDR2 FQNNGV. CDR3 size: 16 residues. The V and J ends lost 3 bases and 2 bases, in that order; junction bases with no gene match: 7. The CDR3 loop is CASSLRGGGGNQPQHF. CDR3 coding DNA: TGTGCCAGCAGCTTGCGAGGGGGCGGTGGCAATCAGCCCCAGCATTTT.

The chain recombines TRBV20-1 with TRBJ1-4; TRBD1 matches 8 bases. J lost 4 bases, V lost 1 base, and 8 bases had no gene match. The CDR3 is 16 residues long. Germline loops: CDR1 DFQATT, CDR2 SNEGSKA (reference sequence). CDR3 amino acids: CSARALHRGFNEKLFF. CDR3 coding DNA: TGCAGTGCTAGAGCCCTACACAGGGGGTTTAATGAAAAACTGTTTTTT.

This clonotype was detected many times. V and J are TRBV12-3 or TRBV12-4 and TRBJ1-2; 7 nucleotides agree with TRBD1. J gave up 4 bases and V 5 bases, and 10 bases lay outside the gene matches. This CDR3 has 15 residues. The CDR3: CASSARGGQSYGYTF. CDR3 coding DNA: TGTGCCAGCAGTGCCAGAGGGGGCCAAAGCTATGGCTACACCTTC.

J is TRBJ2-3 and V is TRBV20-1; D uncertain. Deletions cut 2 bases from V and 0 bases from J, with 12 bases between. The CDR3 totals 15 residues. The germline gives CDR1 DFQATT, CDR2 SNEGSKA (reference sequence). CDR3 DNA: TGCAGTGCTAGACGCGGTGGGGTAAGCACAGATACGCAGTATTTT. This sequence encodes CSARRGGVSTDTQYF.

Many counts were recorded for this clonotype. The chain carries TRBV3-1 and TRBJ2-4; 7 nucleotides match TRBD1. Germline V gene lookup returns CDR1 LGHDT and CDR2 YNNKEL (reference sequence). With 2 bases clipped from V and 4 bases from J, the junction kept 11 bases outside the gene matches. The CDR3 has 17 amino acids. The CDR3 coding sequence is TGTGCCAGCAGCCAAACAGGGGCACCCCGATCAAAAAACATTCAGTACTTC. It specifies CASSQTGAPRSKNIQYF.

V usage is TRBV18 and J usage is TRBJ2-5; 9 bases agree with TRBD1. The CDR3 covers 16 residues. The V segment lost 2 bases and the J segment 4 bases; nucleotides outside the gene matches: 8. CDR1 is KGHSH and CDR2 is LQKENI in the germline V gene. The DNA for the CDR3 is TGTGCCAGCTCACCAATGATGGGACAGGGTCCAGAGACCCAGTACTTC. Protein: CASSPMMGQGPETQYF.

This sequence joins TRBV27 and TRBJ2-4; the match to TRBD2 covers 8 bases. Trimming removed 4 bases from V and 6 bases from J; junction bases left unmatched: 2. CDR3 size: 13 residues. Germline V gives CDR1 MNHEY, CDR2 SMNVEV (reference sequence). Here the CDR3 DNA reads TGTGCCAGCAGTTCCACTAGCGGAAACATTCAGTACTTC. It is translated as CASSSTSGNIQYF.

V and J are TRBV5-6 and TRBJ2-2; 10 nucleotides agree with TRBD1. The germline V gene has CDR1 SGHDT and CDR2 YYEEEE. J lost 6 bases, V lost 4 bases, and 6 bases had no gene match. This CDR3 region has 15 residues. CDR3: CASSLDRGLSGELFF. The CDR3 coding sequence is TGTGCCAGCAGCCTCGACAGGGGGCTTTCCGGGGAGCTGTTTTTT.

The V call is TRBV10-3, the J call TRBJ1-1, with a possible D match to TRBD1 (6 bases). The CDR3 totals 14 residues. The V end lost 6 bases, the J end lost 1 base, and 12 bases lay between the germline ends. The germline V gene encodes CDR1 ENHRY and CDR2 SYGVKD. The CDR3 spells CAISPGQPNTEAFF. The CDR3 DNA sequence: TGTGCCATCAGCCCGGGACAACCGAACACTGAAGCTTTCTTT.

In its sample, this clonotype was seen a few times. This sequence joins TRBV12-3 or TRBV12-4 and TRBJ2-3; 10 positions agree with TRBD2. The CDR3 is made up of 15 amino acids. V lost 6 bases to trimming and J lost 2 bases; unmatched junction nucleotides: 5. The CDR3 spells CASSWTSGYTDTQYF. The CDR3 region has the DNA TGTGCCAGCAGCTGGACTAGCGGATACACAGATACGCAGTATTTT.

The chain carries TRBV7-8 and TRBJ2-3; D gene unclear. The CDR3 is made up of 13 amino acids. The V gene's germline CDR1 is SGHVS and CDR2 FQNEAQ. V was clipped by 4 bases and J by 0 bases, with 5 bases between them. The CDR3 nucleotides are TGTGCCAGCAGCTCACACAGCACAGATACGCAGTATTTT. This translates into CASSSHSTDTQYF.

The table lists this clonotype with many counts. V and J are TRBV5-1 and TRBJ2-2, with 9 bases fitting TRBD2. V was pared by 1 base and J by 4 bases, with 5 bases of the junction left unmatched. The CDR3 is 16 residues long. The germline V gene has CDR1 SGHRS and CDR2 YFSETQ. In DNA, the CDR3 is TGCGCCAGCAGCTTGTCCGGGACTAGCTCCACCGGGGAGCTGTTTTTT. Its translation is CASSLSGTSSTGELFF.

This chain uses TRBV28 with TRBJ2-1; D gene unclear. The CDR3 is made up of 15 amino acids. Germline assignment: CDR1 MDHEN and CDR2 SYDVKM. Trimming removed 4 bases from V and 2 bases from J, with 12 bases in between. DNA of the CDR3: TGTGCCAGCAGTTGGGATGCAGGCACCTACAATGAGCAGTTCTTC. It specifies CASSWDAGTYNEQFF.

The rearrangement uses TRBV4-1 and TRBJ1-2, with 8 bases matching TRBD1. This CDR3 comprises 16 residues. Germline CDR1 MGHRA, CDR2 YSYEKL. After removal of 1 base from V and 5 bases from J, the junction contained 9 bases not matched to a gene. Here the CDR3 DNA reads TGCGCCAGCAGCCAAGGCGCAGGACAGGGTAAATATGGCTACACCTTC. This gives the protein CASSQGAGQGKYGYTF.

V and J are TRBV9 and TRBJ2-6; D could derive from TRBD1 or TRBD2 (5 bases each). Deletions cut 4 bases from V and 0 bases from J, with 14 bases between. The CDR3 has 17 residues. CDR1 is SGDLS, CDR2 YYNGEE, per germline. The CDR3 region has the DNA TGTGCCAGCAGCACACGGGACCGAATCTCTGGGGCCAACGTCCTGACTTTC. It specifies CASSTRDRISGANVLTF. The full variable domain, in which reference TRBV9 and TRBJ2-6 provide the parts outside the CDR3, is DSGVTQTPKHLITATGQRVTLRCSPRSGDLSVYWYQQSLDQGLQFLIQYYNGEERAKGNILERFSAQQFPDLHSELNLSSLELGDSALYFCASSTRDRISGANVLTFGAGSRLTVL.

Note on this clonotype: This may come from a read error, since a much larger clone is one base off. The genes are TRBV5-4 and TRBJ2-1; D unresolved. The V gene lost 2 bases and the J gene lost 5 bases, with 8 bases spanning the gap. The CDR3 has 13 residues. The V gene's germline CDR1 is SGHNT and CDR2 YYREEE (reference sequence). CDR3 region: CASSFGENNEQFF. The DNA for the CDR3 is TGTGCCAGCAGCTTTGGGGAAAACAATGAGCAGTTCTTC.

This clonotype was seen a few times. The rearrangement links TRBV20-1 to TRBJ1-6; D remains unclear. V was trimmed by 3 bases and J by 5 bases, leaving 17 bases between them. Per the germline V gene, CDR1 is DFQATT and CDR2 is SNEGSKA (reference sequence). This CDR3 region has 16 residues. DNA of the CDR3: TGCAGTGCTAGGGAGGCTAGGACCGCGGATAATTCACCCCTCCACTTT. Protein: CSAREARTADNSPLHF.

The V and J genes are TRBV20-1 and TRBJ2-3, with 10 bases matching TRBD2. Germline assignment: CDR1 DFQATT and CDR2 SNEGSKA (reference sequence). J lost 1 base, V lost 1 base, and 14 bases had no gene match. This CDR3 is 19 amino acids long. The CDR3, as DNA: TGCAGTGCTAGAGCGCTACTAGCGGGGCCTCTTGATGGCACAGATACGCAGTATTTT. Amino acid sequence: CSARALLAGPLDGTDTQYF.

The rearrangement uses TRBV6-1 and TRBJ1-6, with TRBD1 identical over 10 bases. V lost 5 bases, J lost 14 bases, and 6 bases stayed unmatched. The CDR3 sequence is 13 residues long. Germline lookup yields CDR1 MNHNS and CDR2 SASEGT. This CDR3 reads CASSQGQGPALHF. CDR3 DNA sequence: TGTGCCAGCAGTCAGGGACAGGGGCCGGCCCTCCACTTT.

This clonotype was seen more than once but under ten times. The chain uses TRBV10-1 and TRBJ2-3; TRBD2 agrees at 12 bases. Germline lookup yields CDR1 WNHNN and CDR2 SYGVQD (reference sequence). The V gene end was trimmed by 0 bases and the J gene end by 8 bases; junction bases not matched to a gene: 9. This CDR3 spans 17 amino acids. The chain's CDR3 is CASSESLLAGGRGTQYF. The CDR3 coding sequence is TGCGCCAGCAGTGAGTCGTTACTAGCGGGGGGTCGTGGTACGCAGTATTTT.

This clonotype was recorded a few times. Germline and junction disagree at one end, which may indicate a read error. This chain connects TRBV7-9 to TRBJ2-5; D might be TRBD2 (6 bases). Per germline, CDR1 SEHNR and CDR2 FQNEAQ (reference sequence). CDR3 size: 13 residues. The CDR3 sequence: CASRRDVGETQYF. The CDR3 DNA is TGTGCCAGCAGGCGGGACGTCGGGGAGACCCAATACTTC.

This clonotype came up many times. V usage is TRBV3-1 and J usage is TRBJ1-4; D gene ambiguous. The CDR3 contains 17 residues. The germline CDR1 and CDR2 sequences are LGHDT and YNNKEL (reference sequence). V lost 0 bases, J lost 6 bases, and 17 bases lay in between. The CDR3: CASSQDVPGVGYEKLFF. CDR3 sequence (DNA): TGTGCCAGCAGCCAAGATGTGCCTGGGGTAGGATATGAAAAACTGTTTTTT.

This clonotype was found a few times. The V gene is TRBV14, the J gene TRBJ1-2; possibly TRBD1 for D (5 bases). CDR1 is SGHDN, CDR2 FVKESK, per germline. CDR3 length equals 15 residues. The ends were cut back, 1 base at V and 8 bases at J, with 17 bases in the middle. The CDR3 loop reads CASSQVGGHPNGYTF. The CDR3 coding sequence is TGTGCCAGCAGCCAAGTAGGAGGACACCCAAACGGCTACACCTTC.

This clonotype was counted at least ten times. V gene TRBV5-8 combines with J gene TRBJ1-5; D not resolved. Germline lookup yields CDR1 SGHTS and CDR2 YDEGEE. The ends were cut back, 3 bases at V and 2 bases at J, with 12 bases in the middle. This CDR3 spans 15 amino acids. The CDR3 DNA follows: TGTGCCAGCAGCTGGACGGCCGGTGGCAATCAGCCCCAGCATTTT. The encoded protein is CASSWTAGGNQPQHF.

This clonotype was picked up a small number of times. The chain employs TRBV30 and TRBJ1-6; 8 bases map to TRBD1. Germline CDR1 and CDR2: GTSNPN and SVGIG (reference sequence). Trimming took 2 bases from V and 0 from J; bases not matched to a gene: 9. The CDR3 runs 18 residues. The CDR3 loop is CAWSSGTGENSYNSPLHF. The CDR3 DNA sequence: TGTGCCTGGAGTTCTGGGACAGGAGAAAACTCCTATAATTCACCCCTCCACTTT.

V usage is TRBV29-1 and J usage is TRBJ1-1, with 9 bases matching TRBD1. There are 14 residues in the CDR3. Germline CDR1 and CDR2: SQVTM and ANQGSEA. Trimming removed 5 bases from V and 1 base from J; junction bases left unmatched: 5. The CDR3 protein is CSVRETGGNTEAFF. The CDR3 coding sequence is TGCAGCGTTAGGGAGACAGGGGGGAACACTGAAGCTTTCTTT.

This clonotype occurred a few times. The genes are TRBV27 and TRBJ1-2, with 9 bases that match TRBD1. This CDR3 has 13 residues. CDR1 is MNHEY, CDR2 SMNVEV, per germline (reference sequence). V trimming: 8 bases; J trimming: 0 bases; junction bases outside the gene matches: 1. CDR3 in amino acids: CASGTGTNYGYTF. Written as DNA, the CDR3 is TGTGCCAGCGGGACAGGGACTAACTATGGCTACACCTTC.

This clonotype was seen a handful of times. The V gene is TRBV7-2, the J gene TRBJ1-5; unclear D gene. From germline, CDR1 is SGHTA and CDR2 FQGNSA. This CDR3 has 14 amino acids. Trimming removed 2 bases at V and 3 bases at J, with 8 bases between. The CDR3, as DNA: TGTGCCAGCAGCTTAATGACAATCAATCAGCCCCAGCATTTT. It translates to CASSLMTINQPQHF.

The rearrangement uses TRBV2 and TRBJ1-1; no clear D. CDR3 size: 17 residues. The germline gives CDR1 SNHLY, CDR2 FYNNEI. Between the trimmed V and J ends, which lost 0 bases and 0 bases, there was a span of 14 bases. In nucleotides, the CDR3 is TGTGCCAGCAGTGAAGCGCTTCCGAGCGGAATGAACACTGAAGCTTTCTTT. Translation gives CASSEALPSGMNTEAFF.